These T cell receptor beta chains were read from a single sample in a study of blood T cell repertoires in COVID-19. TCRdb's copy holds only in-frame clones and misses some; the assay was immunoSEQ multiplex PCR. The data show 120,000 or so clones, roughly 88% seen once. The sample comprised peripheral blood. The receptors originated from a man aged 50 to 59 with acute or convalescent COVID-19. Each CDR3 is given with its conserved first and last residue. The order of the fields is clone size, D gene, V gene, J gene, CDR3 protein, CDR3 DNA. The D gene is left open where the match is weak. The listing skips clone size in some rows; elsewhere it reads once, few, many or a size class.

>-|TRBD1|TRBV5-6|TRBJ1-1
CASSGNRGLTEAFF
TGTGCCAGCAGCGGAAACAGGGGGCTGACTGAAGCTTTCTTT
>-|-|TRBV12-3/TRBV12-4|TRBJ1-1
CASSFGGSEAFF
TGTGCCAGCAGTTTTGGGGGGAGTGAAGCTTTCTTT
>-|-|TRBV19|TRBJ2-2
CASSKGRGTLSTGELFF
TGTGCCAGTAGTAAGGGTAGGGGGACACTTTCCACCGGGGAGCTGTTTTTT
>-|-|TRBV10-1|TRBJ2-3
CASSANTGSGTDTQYF
TGCGCCAGCAGTGCGAATACCGGGAGCGGCACAGATACGCAGTATTTT
>-|-|TRBV12-3/TRBV12-4|TRBJ1-5
CASSTQGIQPQHF
TGTGCCAGCAGTACCCAGGGTATCCAGCCCCAGCATTTT
>-|-|TRBV19|TRBJ2-7
CASSTRRVGIYEQYF
TGTGCCAGTAGTACAAGGAGGGTTGGTATCTACGAGCAGTACTTC
>-|-|TRBV14|TRBJ2-7
CASSQVRGTYEQYF
TGTGCCAGCAGCCAAGTCAGGGGAACCTACGAGCAGTACTTC
>-|-|TRBV6-4|TRBJ2-6
CASSGVGPSSGANVLTF
TGTGCCAGCAGTGGGGTTGGGCCTTCCTCTGGGGCCAACGTCCTGACTTTC
>-|TRBD2|TRBV7-9|TRBJ2-1
CASSLTSNPNEQFF
TGTGCCAGCAGCTTGACTAGCAACCCCAATGAGCAGTTCTTC
>-|-|TRBV12-3/TRBV12-4|TRBJ2-1
CASSLARLNEQFF
TGTGCCAGCAGTTTGGCTCGTTTGAATGAGCAGTTCTTC
>once|TRBD2|TRBV27|TRBJ2-3
CASSSWPSGSGDTQYF
TGTGCCAGCAGTTCATGGCCTAGCGGGAGTGGAGATACGCAGTATTTT
>-|TRBD2|TRBV5-1|TRBJ2-3
CASSFLAGGPDTTDTQYF
TGCGCCAGCAGCTTCCTAGCGGGAGGGCCTGACACCACAGATACGCAGTATTTT
>-|TRBD1|TRBV30|TRBJ1-4
CAWSGDSATNEKLFF
TGTGCCTGGAGTGGGGACAGTGCAACTAATGAAAAACTGTTTTTT
>-|-|TRBV14|TRBJ1-6
CASSQLSGVRSPLHF
TGTGCCAGCAGCCAACTTTCCGGGGTTAGATCACCCCTCCACTTT
>once|-|TRBV6-1|TRBJ2-3
CASSVGGQKVTDTQYF
TGTGCCAGCAGTGTGGGCGGGCAGAAAGTCACAGATACGCAGTATTTT
>-|TRBD1|TRBV5-4|TRBJ1-4
CASSPDRGRNEKLFF
TGTGCCAGCAGCCCGGACAGGGGTCGAAATGAAAAACTGTTTTTT
>-|-|TRBV24-1|TRBJ2-5
CATSDRTSTQYF
TGTGCCACCAGTGACCGCACATCGACCCAGTACTTC
>-|-|TRBV7-2|TRBJ2-7
CASSSSGGVVGEQYF
TGTGCCAGCAGCTCTTCTGGGGGCGTAGTTGGCGAGCAGTACTTC
>-|TRBD1|TRBV12-3/TRBV12-4|TRBJ1-1
CASRSTGVTEAFF
TGTGCCAGCAGATCTACAGGGGTTACTGAAGCTTTCTTT
>-|TRBD1|TRBV28|TRBJ2-4
CASSSQGARAKNIQYF
TGTGCCAGCAGCTCACAGGGGGCGAGGGCCAAAAACATTCAGTACTTC
>-|-|TRBV11-2|TRBJ2-5
CASSLDLGRGETQYF
TGTGCCAGCAGCTTAGATCTAGGGAGAGGGGAGACCCAGTACTTC
>-|TRBD1|TRBV5-4|TRBJ2-7
CASSFSGGYEQYF
TGTGCCAGCAGCTTCTCAGGGGGCTACGAGCAGTACTTC
>once|TRBD2|TRBV7-9|TRBJ2-1
CASSLGVSGSGVNEQFF
TGTGCCAGCAGCTTAGGCGTAAGCGGGAGCGGCGTCAATGAGCAGTTCTTC
>-|-|TRBV7-2|TRBJ2-4
CASSHSGTVAKNIQYF
TGTGCCAGCAGTCATAGCGGAACCGTTGCCAAAAACATTCAGTACTTC
>-|TRBD1|TRBV11-2|TRBJ1-3
CASSLGQSSAGNTIYF
TGTGCCAGCAGCCTGGGACAGTCTTCCGCTGGAAACACCATATATTTT
>once|TRBD2|TRBV6-4|TRBJ2-7
CASSDSGSYEQYF
TGTGCCAGCAGTGACAGCGGGAGCTACGAGCAGTACTTC
>once|-|TRBV5-1|TRBJ2-1
CASSLAGSIWNEQFF
TGCGCCAGCAGCTTGGCCGGGAGTATATGGAATGAGCAGTTCTTC
>few|-|TRBV3-1/TRBV3-2|TRBJ2-7
CASSPQGLDSFNEQYF
TGTGCCAGCAGCCCCCAAGGCCTGGACAGCTTCAACGAGCAGTACTTC
>-|-|TRBV5-3|TRBJ2-7
CARSHSSGVYYEQYF
TGTGCCAGAAGCCACTCCTCAGGGGTTTACTACGAGCAGTACTTC
>-|-|TRBV6-5|TRBJ2-3
CASSLGAHTDTQYF
TGTGCCAGCAGTCTGGGGGCGCATACAGATACGCAGTATTTT
>-|-|TRBV15|TRBJ1-5
CATSRDWVGTNSNQPQHF
TGTGCCACCAGCAGAGATTGGGTAGGGACAAATAGCAATCAGCCCCAGCATTTT
>-|-|TRBV2|TRBJ1-1
CASNSRQNTEAFF
TGTGCCAGCAACAGCAGGCAGAACACTGAAGCTTTCTTT
>once|TRBD2|TRBV11-3|TRBJ2-1
CASSQGLAGGPGDNEQFF
TGTGCCAGCAGCCAGGGACTAGCGGGAGGGCCCGGGGACAATGAGCAGTTCTTC
>-|-|TRBV5-5|TRBJ2-5
CASSLVVGVRETQYF
TGTGCCAGCAGCTTGGTGGTAGGGGTGAGGGAGACCCAGTACTTC
>-|TRBD2|TRBV24-1|TRBJ2-1
CATSDLGGVNEQFF
TGTGCCACCAGTGATCTCGGGGGGGTCAATGAGCAGTTCTTC
>-|TRBD1|TRBV30|TRBJ1-2
CAWRSAGGGYTF
TGTGCCTGGAGGTCGGCAGGGGGAGGCTACACCTTC
>-|TRBD2|TRBV9|TRBJ2-1
CASSSRPGGRNEQFF
TGTGCCAGCAGCTCCCGGCCGGGCGGGAGGAATGAGCAGTTCTTC
>-|TRBD2|TRBV7-8|TRBJ2-7
CASSISGRDPYEQYF
TGTGCCAGCAGCATTAGCGGGAGGGACCCCTACGAGCAGTACTTC
>-|-|TRBV11-2|TRBJ2-1
CASSLGSGRHNEQFF
TGTGCCAGCAGCTTAGGATCAGGGCGCCACAATGAGCAGTTCTTC
>-|-|TRBV27|TRBJ2-7
CASSPPGRLNSYEQYF
TGTGCCAGCAGTCCACCCGGGAGACTAAACTCCTACGAGCAGTACTTC
>-|TRBD1|TRBV7-2|TRBJ2-2
CASSERTGNTGELFF
TGTGCCAGCAGCGAACGGACAGGGAACACCGGGGAGCTGTTTTTT
>once|TRBD1|TRBV3-1/TRBV3-2|TRBJ2-7
CASTRDRGGEQYF
TGTGCCAGCACCAGGGACAGGGGCGGCGAGCAGTACTTC
>-|-|TRBV7-9|TRBJ2-2
CASSLGREAGELFF
TGTGCCAGCAGCTTAGGCAGGGAGGCCGGGGAGCTGTTTTTT
>-|-|TRBV5-6|TRBJ1-5
CASSFAAGEPSQPQHF
TGTGCCAGCAGCTTTGCGGCAGGGGAGCCCAGTCAGCCCCAGCATTTT